This TCR beta chain stems from a study of shared clonotypes between healthy human individuals. Looking at the study overall: A few men and a couple of women, aged 18 to 49, were donors.

To note about this clone: Antigen unknown.

Generated by immunoSEQ multiplex PCR, the TCRdb table keeps only in-frame clones and is missing some. The sample holds under 150,000 clones, more than 65% seen once. Findings of the study overall: Rarefaction curves obtained for sorted subsets showed sequencing incomplete despite large depth.

Germline-derived CDR1 and CDR2 are MGHRA and YSYEKL. Deletions cut 0 bases from V and 5 bases from J, with 10 bases between. The CDR3 sequence is 15 residues long. The TCR comes from a woman aged 30 to 39 in good health. Sequencing input: memory CD8+ T cells sorted from blood. The subset denotes: CD45RO+ cells pooled with CCR7-negative TemRA cells. The chain recombines TRBV4-1 with TRBJ1-4, with D uncertain. The CDR3 DNA follows: TGCGCCAGCAGCCAAGATGGACGTCTGAATGAAAAACTGTTTTTT. The encoded protein is CASSQDGRLNEKLFF.